The 28 T cell receptor beta chains presented below share a single source sample, sequenced in a study of regulatory T cells in long-lasting Graves disease. The time point: newly diagnosed GD, antithyroid drugs for less than 3 months. From PBMCs, RNA was extracted and then used to make the TCR library. Libraries of TCR beta came from iRepertoire HTBI primers plus Arm-PCR of CDR3 regions. TCRdb reprocessed the multiplex PCR reads via MiXCR and lists one record per CDR3 protein. The top ten hold approximately 15% of the sample, which has roughly 420,000 distinct CDR3 sequences, around 13% seen once. This sample also belongs to another study, concerning T cells in Graves' hyperthyroidism and ophthalmopathy.

This specimen consisted of peripheral blood mononuclear cells (PBMCs), obtained at new diagnosis, from a patient treated with antithyroid drugs. Receptors originate from a woman aged 45-60 years with Graves disease.

This clonotype was observed many times. V gene TRBV6-5 combines with J gene TRBJ1-1; a possible D gene is TRBD1 (6 bases). The CDR3 consists of 14 residues. V was clipped by 0 bases and J by 3 bases, with 8 bases between them. CDR1 is MNHEY, CDR2 SVGAGI, per germline. CDR3 amino acids: CASSYSQGHTEAFF. CDR3 bases: TGTGCCAGCAGTTACTCCCAGGGGCACACTGAAGCTTTCTTT.

This clonotype turned up a few times. This rearrangement joins TRBV4-1 to TRBJ2-5, with 14 bases matching TRBD2. This CDR3 comprises 17 residues. Germline lookup yields CDR1 MGHRA and CDR2 YSYEKL. V shed 5 bases, J shed 5 bases, and the junction held 10 bases outside the gene matches. CDR3 residues: CASSNTLTSGREETQYF. The CDR3 region has the DNA TGCGCCAGCAGCAATACCTTGACTAGCGGGAGGGAGGAGACCCAGTACTTC.

Worth noting for this clonotype: A single base is all that separates this from a far larger clone, so a read error is likely. The chain links TRBV2 to TRBJ2-1; 7 bases agree with TRBD2. The germline V gene encodes CDR1 SNHLY and CDR2 FYNNEI. The CDR3 length is 14 residues. The trim removed 1 base at V and 13 bases at J, leaving 10 bases unmatched. The CDR3 bases are TGTGCCAGCAGTGAAGGCGCGGGAGAAGAGACCCAGTTCTTC. Its translation is CASSEGAGEETQFF.

This clonotype has only one observation. This may come from a read error, since a much larger clone is one base off. The gene calls are TRBV13 and TRBJ1-3; 12 bases map to TRBD1. CDR1 is PRHDT and CDR2 is FYEKMQ in the germline V gene (reference sequence). The CDR3 sequence is 15 residues long. The CDR3 sequence: CASSSGQGAGNTTYF. The CDR3 coding sequence is TGTGCCAGCAGCTCGGGACAGGGGGCAGGAAACACCACATATTTT. The variable domain in full, completed from reference TRBV13 and TRBJ1-3, reads AAGVIQSPRHLIKEKRETATLKCYPIPRHDTVYWYQQGPGQDPQFLISFYEKMQSDKGSIPDRFSAQQFSDYHSELNMSSLELGDSALYFCASSSGQGAGNTTYFGEGSWLTVV.

This chain connects TRBV29-1 to TRBJ2-4, with D unresolved. This CDR3 has 14 residues. The V and J ends lost 5 bases and 0 bases respectively, with 11 bases between them. Germline V gene sequence: CDR1 SQVTM, CDR2 ANQGSEA. For the CDR3, the DNA is TGCAGCGTTAGTTCAAGCCTAGCCAAAAACATTCAGTACTTC. It is translated as CSVSSSLAKNIQYF.

This clonotype came up a few times. One end of the junction fails to match germline, which may point to a read error. J is TRBJ1-2 and V is TRBV5-1; D gene unclear. Germline V gene sequence: CDR1 SGHRS, CDR2 YFSETQ. The CDR3 loop spans 13 amino acids. As DNA, the CDR3 is TGTGCCAGCAGCTTAAAGACCAACTATGGCTACACCTTC. The encoded protein is CASSLKTNYGYTF.

This clonotype occurred many times. The CDR3 loop is CASSLRPLQETQYF. CDR3 DNA sequence: TGTGCCAGCAGTTTACGTCCCCTTCAAGAGACCCAGTACTTC. The genes are TRBV28 and TRBJ2-5; D is unclear. Looked up from germline, CDR1 is MDHEN and CDR2 is SYDVKM. CDR3 length: 14 residues. Trimming took off 2 bases at V and 2 bases at J, with 9 bases between the two ends.

The chain links TRBV4-2 to TRBJ1-5; D may be TRBD1 (5 bases). The CDR3 totals 13 residues. Trimming pared 6 bases from V and 5 bases from J, leaving 11 bases between. The germline gives CDR1 LGHNA, CDR2 YNFKEQ. The CDR3 DNA follows: TGTGCCAGCAGTCAGGGTGCCCATCAGCCCCAGCATTTT. It is translated as CASSQGAHQPQHF.

This clonotype came up a few times. The V and J genes are TRBV29-1 and TRBJ1-4, with 11 bases fitting TRBD1. The CDR3 runs 14 residues. V gave up 6 bases and J gave up 4 bases; unmatched junction bases: 4. Germline CDR1 SQVTM, CDR2 ANQGSEA. CDR3 region: CSVAGTGGNEKLFF. The DNA of the CDR3 is TGCAGCGTAGCCGGGACAGGGGGTAATGAAAAACTGTTTTTT.

This clonotype was counted a few times. The V gene is TRBV18, the J gene TRBJ2-2, with 7 bases fitting TRBD1. This CDR3 spans 15 amino acids. Trimming at V came to 3 bases and at J to 7 bases, leaving 8 bases not matched to a gene. Looked up from germline, CDR1 is KGHSH and CDR2 is LQKENI. CDR3 sequence reads: CASSPGTANGGELFF. DNA for the CDR3: TGTGCCAGCTCACCCGGGACAGCCAACGGCGGGGAGCTGTTTTTT. The complete variable domain, with remaining parts taken from reference TRBV18 and TRBJ2-2, reads NAGVMQNPRHLVRRRGQEARLRCSPMKGHSHVYWYRQLPEEGLKFMVYLQKENIIDESGMPKERFSAEFPKEGPSILRIQQVVRGDSAAYFCASSPGTANGGELFFGEGSRLTVL.

The chain is built from TRBV28 and TRBJ1-2; 7 bases map to TRBD1. Germline values: CDR1 MDHEN, CDR2 SYDVKM. V shed 5 bases and J 3 bases; nucleotides not matched to a gene: 6. This CDR3 contains 14 residues. CDR3 protein: CASSHGTADYGYTF. Here the CDR3 DNA reads TGTGCCAGCAGTCATGGGACAGCAGACTATGGCTACACCTTC.

This clonotype came up many times. This rearrangement joins TRBV2 to TRBJ1-4; D is uncertain. CDR1 and CDR2 (germline): SNHLY, FYNNEI. The CDR3 consists of 13 residues. V was shortened by 4 bases and J by 10 bases, with 13 bases between the two germline ends. This CDR3 is CASSAWGFGKLFF. For the CDR3, the DNA is TGTGCCAGCAGTGCATGGGGTTTTGGAAAACTGTTTTTT.

V is TRBV7-9 and J is TRBJ2-4; the D is unclear. Germline assignment: CDR1 SEHNR and CDR2 FQNEAQ (reference sequence). The CDR3 is 13 residues long. V was trimmed by 5 bases and J by 8 bases, leaving 13 bases between them. The CDR3 region is CASSPRGTDIQYF. The CDR3 DNA reads TGTGCCAGCAGCCCCCGAGGCACGGACATTCAGTACTTC.

This chain links TRBV6-1 with TRBJ1-6; 11 bases fit TRBD1. This CDR3 comprises 18 residues. Trimming removed 7 bases from V and 4 bases from J; junction bases left unmatched: 12. CDR1 is MNHNS and CDR2 is SASEGT in the germline V gene. The CDR3 nucleotides read TGTGCCAGCAAACGGGACAGGGGGAGGACCTCGTATAATTCACCCCTCCACTTT. It codes for CASKRDRGRTSYNSPLHF.

A few counts support this clonotype. The V and J genes are TRBV5-1 and TRBJ1-4, with 9 positions matching TRBD1. This CDR3 region has 15 residues. Germline assignment: CDR1 SGHRS and CDR2 YFSETQ. V was pared by 0 bases and J by 8 bases, with 5 bases of the junction left unmatched. The CDR3 nucleotides are TGCGCCAGCAGCTTGGCATTGGACAGGGGAGAAAAACTGTTTTTT. Translated: CASSLALDRGEKLFF.

This clonotype turned up a few times. The rearrangement uses TRBV24-1 and TRBJ2-5; possibly TRBD1 for D (6 bases). Per germline, CDR1 KGHDR and CDR2 SFDVKD. V gave up 4 bases and J gave up 2 bases, with 16 bases separating them. This CDR3 is 16 amino acids long. CDR3 sequence: CATSDPGASLQETQYF. The CDR3 nucleotides are TGTGCCACCAGTGACCCAGGGGCCTCCCTTCAAGAGACCCAGTACTTC.

This clonotype was found many times. CDR3 bases: TGTGCCAGCAGCCTTACTAGCGGGACCGGATTGAATGAGCAGTTCTTC. Protein sequence: CASSLTSGTGLNEQFF. The chain employs TRBV11-3 and TRBJ2-1, with TRBD2 matching over 10 bases. The CDR3 sequence is 16 residues long. Germline CDR1 and CDR2: SGHNT and YENEEA. V shed 5 bases and J 7 bases; nucleotides not matched to a gene: 11.

This clonotype occurred many times. The J gene is TRBJ2-3, the V gene TRBV11-2, with 14 bases lining up with TRBD2. The CDR3 spans 17 residues. Germline loops: CDR1 SGHAT, CDR2 FQNNGV. Trimming at V came to 5 bases and at J to 4 bases, leaving 8 bases not matched to a gene. The CDR3 here is CASSAGLAGGRADTQYF. CDR3 bases: TGTGCCAGCAGCGCCGGACTAGCGGGGGGCCGTGCAGATACGCAGTATTTT.

This sequence joins TRBV18 and TRBJ2-5; D may correspond to TRBD1 or TRBD2 (5 bases each). The CDR3 consists of 14 residues. The germline gives CDR1 KGHSH, CDR2 LQKENI. V lost 3 bases, J lost 7 bases, and 15 bases lay in between. The CDR3 coding sequence is TGTGCCAGCTCACCTGGGGACCGAAGGGGGACCCAGTACTTC. Translating it yields CASSPGDRRGTQYF.

Here the CDR3 reads CASSIEGRGPQHF. As DNA, the CDR3 is TGTGCCAGTAGTATAGAAGGTCGGGGGCCCCAGCATTTT. This chain links TRBV19 with TRBJ1-5; D remains unclear. V lost 0 bases and J lost 9, with 9 bases in between. The germline CDR1 and CDR2 sequences are LNHDA and SQIVND (reference sequence). CDR3 length equals 13 residues.

This clonotype has only a few counts. This may come from a read error, since a much larger clone is one base off. This rearrangement joins TRBV5-6 to TRBJ2-6; possible D gene TRBD1, 6 bases. The CDR3 extends over 16 amino acids. Germline V gene data show CDR1 as SGHDT and CDR2 as YYEEEE. The CDR3 spells CVSSSTGRSGANVLTF. The CDR3 DNA is TGTGTCAGCAGCTCGACAGGACGCTCTGGGGCCAACGTCCTGACTTTC.

This clonotype was picked up many times. V usage is TRBV11-2 and J usage is TRBJ2-1; 13 bases line up with TRBD2. Germline V gene data show CDR1 as SGHAT and CDR2 as FQNNGV. The CDR3 is made up of 16 amino acids. The V gene end was trimmed by 5 bases and the J gene end by 6 bases; junction bases not matched to a gene: 7. CDR3 DNA sequence: TGTGCCAGCAGCGTAACCGGGACTAGCGGGATCAATGAGCAGTTCTTC. This encodes CASSVTGTSGINEQFF.

This clonotype was seen ten or more times. The chain carries TRBV20-1 and TRBJ1-1, with D uncertain. This CDR3 is built from 14 residues. Germline lookup yields CDR1 DFQATT and CDR2 SNEGSKA (reference sequence). V was cut by 0 bases and J by 1 base, with 9 bases left in between. The chain's CDR3 is CSAREGSPNTEAFF. CDR3 DNA: TGCAGTGCTAGAGAAGGCAGCCCGAACACTGAAGCTTTCTTT.

This clonotype has only one observation. One end of the junction fails to match germline, which may point to a read error. V and J are TRBV3-1 and TRBJ1-5; perhaps TRBD1 as D (5 bases). Germline V gene lookup returns CDR1 LGHDT and CDR2 YNNKEL (reference sequence). The CDR3 contains 12 residues. CDR3 sequence reads: CASSQGDQLQHF. The CDR3 nucleotides read TGTGCCAGCAGCCAGGGGGATCAGCTCCAGCATTTT.

A few counts support this clonotype. V and J are TRBV28 and TRBJ2-7; D may match TRBD1 or TRBD2 (6 bases each). Germline-derived CDR1 and CDR2 are MDHEN and SYDVKM. Between the trimmed V and J ends, which lost 11 bases and 3 bases, there was a span of 20 bases. The CDR3 contains 14 residues. Here the CDR3 DNA reads TGTGCCTCAAGGGGGGCGGGCCGAAGCTACGAGCAGTACTTC. Amino acid sequence: CASRGAGRSYEQYF.

This clonotype was observed a handful of times. The chain has TRBV19 and TRBJ1-4, with 9 bases lining up with TRBD1. From germline, CDR1 is LNHDA and CDR2 SQIVND (reference sequence). J lost 9 bases, V lost 5 bases, and 7 bases had no gene match. This CDR3 is built from 14 residues. In DNA form, the CDR3 reads TGTGCCAGTAGTCCGGACAGGGGATTGAAAAAACTGTTTTTT. Translated, it gives CASSPDRGLKKLFF. Drawing the rest from reference TRBV19 and TRBJ1-4, the complete variable domain is DGGITQSPKYLFRKEGQNVTLSCEQNLNHDAMYWYRQDPGQGLRLIYYSQIVNDFQKGDIAEGYSVSREKKESFPLTVTSAQKNPTAFYLCASSPDRGLKKLFFGSGTQLSVL.

The CDR3 DNA is TGTGCCAGTAGTATGGCGGTAGCGCTCAATGAGCAGTTCTTC. It specifies CASSMAVALNEQFF. This sequence joins TRBV19 and TRBJ2-1; TRBD2 is a possible D gene (5 bases). Germline V lookup: CDR1 LNHDA, CDR2 SQIVND (reference sequence). The CDR3 length is 14 residues. V was cut by 3 bases and J by 6 bases, with 12 bases left in between. The full variable domain, completed using reference TRBV19 and TRBJ2-1, is DGGITQSPKYLFRKEGQNVTLSCEQNLNHDAMYWYRQDPGQGLRLIYYSQIVNDFQKGDIAEGYSVSREKKESFPLTVTSAQKNPTAFYLCASSMAVALNEQFFGPGTRLTVL.

At least ten counts were recorded for this clonotype. The rearrangement links TRBV12-3 or TRBV12-4 to TRBJ1-5, with 11 bases identical to TRBD1. The CDR3 sequence is 15 residues long. Trimming at V came to 1 base and at J to 6 bases, leaving 2 bases not matched to a gene. The CDR3 reads CASSLGTGGGQPQHF. CDR3 DNA sequence: TGTGCCAGCAGTTTAGGGACAGGGGGCGGTCAGCCCCAGCATTTT.